Following are 8 T cell receptor beta chains from one sample sequenced in a study of cytomegalovirus exposure and HLA in healthy donors. PCR was performed using 60 Vbeta and 13 Jbeta primers. Some clones are missing from TCRdb's copy, which holds only in-frame ones; the method was immunoSEQ multiplex PCR. The sample consists of about 190,000 clones, about three quarters of them appearing once. The sequenced sample was PBMCs. These receptors were obtained from a woman in her twenties or thirties in good health and CMV-seropositive.

V is TRBV5-6 and J is TRBJ1-5, with 9 bases identical to TRBD1. The CDR3 is 16 amino acids. The V gene's germline CDR1 is SGHDT and CDR2 YYEEEE. After removal of 3 bases from V and 2 bases from J, the junction contained 6 bases not matched to a gene. The CDR3 sequence: CASSSRDRDGNQPQHF. Here the CDR3 DNA reads TGTGCCAGCAGCTCCAGGGACAGGGATGGCAATCAGCCCCAGCATTTT.

J is TRBJ1-1 and V is TRBV4-3; weak D call: TRBD1 (5 bases). V was pared by 3 bases and J by 3 bases, with 14 bases between. CDR1 LGHNA and CDR2 YSLEER come from the germline V gene. This CDR3 has 15 amino acids. The CDR3 bases are TGCGCCAGCAGCCACACAGTAGGGGTCGACACTGAAGCTTTCTTT. Protein: CASSHTVGVDTEAFF.

The chain joins TRBV6-5 to TRBJ1-4; D remains ambiguous. Germline V CDR1 and CDR2: MNHEY, SVGAGI. V was clipped by 0 bases and J by 7 bases, with 12 bases between them. The CDR3 length is 15 residues. CDR3 protein: CASSYSGAGGEKLFF. CDR3 in DNA: TGTGCCAGCAGTTACTCCGGAGCGGGAGGTGAAAAACTGTTTTTT.

V usage is TRBV7-6 and J usage is TRBJ1-2; TRBD1 matches 7 bases. CDR3 length equals 14 residues. V shed 2 bases, J shed 6 bases, and the junction held 6 bases outside the gene matches. Per the germline V gene, CDR1 is SGHVS and CDR2 is FNYEAQ. The CDR3 DNA sequence: TGTGCCAGCAGCTTACGACAGGGAATAGATGGCTACACCTTC. Protein product: CASSLRQGIDGYTF.

This sequence joins TRBV2 and TRBJ2-7, with a tentative D call TRBD1 (5 bases). Per germline, CDR1 SNHLY and CDR2 FYNNEI. V dropped 6 bases and J dropped 3 bases, with 12 bases sitting between them. This CDR3 region has 13 residues. CDR3 protein: CASRRQTFYEQYF. CDR3 sequence (DNA): TGTGCCAGCAGAAGACAGACCTTCTACGAGCAGTACTTC.

This clone was seen a few times. The V and J genes are TRBV27 and TRBJ2-3, with 12 bases identical to TRBD2. Looked up from germline, CDR1 is MNHEY and CDR2 is SMNVEV (reference sequence). Trimming at V came to 1 base and at J to 6 bases, leaving 5 bases not matched to a gene. The CDR3 length is 16 residues. The CDR3 DNA reads TGTGCCAGCAGTTTATGGCTAGCGGGAGGGCCGGATACGCAGTATTTT. Translated: CASSLWLAGGPDTQYF.

The chain couples TRBV28 to TRBJ2-7; 7 bases align to TRBD2. Germline-derived CDR1 and CDR2 are MDHEN and SYDVKM. CDR3 length: 14 amino acids. The V gene end was trimmed by 5 bases and the J gene end by 5 bases; junction bases not matched to a gene: 9. The CDR3 DNA is TGTGCCAGCAGTGATACGGCTAGCGGCCACGAGCAGTACTTC. Protein sequence: CASSDTASGHEQYF.

The J gene is TRBJ2-2, the V gene TRBV11-2; 8 bases align to TRBD2. Per the germline V gene, CDR1 is SGHAT and CDR2 is FQNNGV. V was clipped by 5 bases and J by 6 bases; unmatched bases: 11. The CDR3 is made up of 16 amino acids. DNA of the CDR3: TGTGCCAGCAGCCCCCTGGGACTAGGTTGGGCCGGGGAGCTGTTTTTT. Its translation: CASSPLGLGWAGELFF.